This T cell receptor beta chain was documented in a study of blood T cell repertoires in COVID-19. Study-level information: The study counted Cohort 3 donors as recovered given two negative PCRs, clearance, or symptom resolution.

The V gene lost 0 bases and the J gene lost 10 bases, with 10 bases spanning the gap. This CDR3 is 12 amino acids long. In germline, CDR1 is SGHRS, CDR2 YFSETQ. Profiling relied on immunoSEQ multiplex PCR, and the TCRdb table lists in-frame clones only, not all of them. The sample includes 200,000 to 250,000 clones, around nine tenths of them seen just once. Sequenced input: PBMCs or T cells enriched from blood (not recorded which). V and J are TRBV5-1 and TRBJ1-1, with D tentatively TRBD1 (5 bases). The receptor's source is a man under 40 in a cohort exposed to, infected with or recovered from COVID-19 (not recorded which). As DNA, the CDR3 is TGCGCCAGCAGCTTGGGACAGAGGAGAGCTTTCTTT. This codes for CASSLGQRRAFF.